The 25 T cell receptor beta chains presented below share a single source sample, sequenced in a study of T cells after yellow fever vaccination. TCRdb called the 5' RACE reads again in MiXCR, with one record for every CDR3 protein. The data show 500,000 to 650,000 distinct CDR3 sequences, about a sixth seen once. The sample here was PBMCs, taken roughly 5 days after the first yellow fever vaccination. These receptors originate from a man between 18 and 29 years old who received the YFV17D yellow fever vaccine.

The J gene is TRBJ2-1, the V gene TRBV20-1; D is tentatively TRBD1 or TRBD2 (5 bases each). The CDR3 loop spans 12 amino acids. The V gene lost 1 base and the J gene lost 6 bases, with 7 bases spanning the gap. Germline CDR1 is DFQATT and CDR2 is SNEGSKA (reference sequence). The DNA for the CDR3 is TGCAGTGCTAGAGCGGGGCCCAATGAGCAGTTCTTC. This codes for CSARAGPNEQFF.

This chain joins TRBV7-9 and TRBJ1-1, with D perhaps matching TRBD1 (5 bases). CDR1 and CDR2 (germline): SEHNR, FQNEAQ (reference sequence). The CDR3 sequence is 13 residues long. V was pared by 5 bases and J by 7 bases, with 14 bases between. This chain's CDR3 is CASSVQVQDEAFF. Written as DNA, the CDR3 is TGTGCCAGCAGCGTACAGGTACAGGATGAAGCTTTCTTT. The complete variable domain, with remaining parts taken from reference TRBV7-9 and TRBJ1-1, reads DTGVSQNPRHKITKRGQNVTFRCDPISEHNRLYWYRQTLGQGPEFLTYFQNEAQLEKSRLLSDRFSAERPKGSFSTLEIQRTEQGDSAMYLCASSVQVQDEAFFGQGTRLTVV.

The gene calls are TRBV5-1 and TRBJ2-3; D remains unclear. CDR1 is SGHRS and CDR2 is YFSETQ in the germline V gene. The V gene lost 1 base and the J gene lost 1 base, with 7 bases spanning the gap. This CDR3 is 14 amino acids long. CDR3 in amino acids: CASSLPQGTDTQYF. CDR3 DNA sequence: TGCGCCAGCAGCTTGCCGCAGGGCACAGATACGCAGTATTTT.

The gene calls are TRBV15 and TRBJ2-1; 13 bases align to TRBD2. CDR3 length: 19 amino acids. The V gene end was trimmed by 1 base and the J gene end by 10 bases; junction bases not matched to a gene: 16. Germline assignment: CDR1 LNHNV and CDR2 YYDKDF (reference sequence). This CDR3 reads CATSRAARRLAGGLTEQFF. In DNA form, the CDR3 reads TGTGCCACCAGCAGAGCCGCCCGACGACTAGCGGGGGGACTCACGGAGCAGTTCTTC. The entire variable domain, with the rest obtained from reference TRBV15 and TRBJ2-1, is as follows: DAMVIQNPRYQVTQFGKPVTLSCSQTLNHNVMYWYQQKSSQAPKLLFHYYDKDFNNEADTPDNFQSRRPNTSFCFLDIRSPGLGDTAMYLCATSRAARRLAGGLTEQFFGPGTRLTVL.

This clonotype was detected a few times. One junction end does not reproduce the germline sequence, and a read error may be involved. The J gene is TRBJ1-5, the V gene TRBV4-1; D may be TRBD1 (5 bases). CDR1 is MGHRA, CDR2 YSYEKL, per germline. The CDR3 length is 16 residues. CDR3 protein: CASSEDGGLGNQPQHF. Written as DNA, the CDR3 is TGCGCCAGCAGCGAAGACGGGGGATTGGGCAATCAGCCCCAGCATTTT.

This clonotype showed up just a few times. The rearrangement uses TRBV4-3 and TRBJ2-5; D is uncertain. Trimming pared 0 bases from V and 1 base from J, leaving 9 bases between. The CDR3 totals 15 residues. Germline assignment: CDR1 LGHNA and CDR2 YSLEER. Here the CDR3 reads CASSQDPLSQETQYF. In DNA, the CDR3 is TGCGCCAGCAGCCAAGATCCCCTGTCCCAAGAGACCCAGTACTTC.

V gene TRBV20-1 combines with J gene TRBJ1-6; D gene uncertain. Germline lookup yields CDR1 DFQATT and CDR2 SNEGSKA (reference sequence). The V end was cut by 5 bases, the J end by 0 bases, with 8 bases between. The CDR3 runs to 14 residues. The CDR3 region is CSAYESSYNSPLHF. The CDR3 DNA reads TGCAGTGCTTACGAGAGCTCCTATAATTCACCCCTCCACTTT.

V usage is TRBV5-5 and J usage is TRBJ2-5, with D unclear. The CDR3 has 15 residues. Germline CDR1 SGHKS, CDR2 YYEKEE (reference sequence). V was cut by 3 bases and J by 5 bases, with 17 bases left in between. CDR3 sequence: CASSSYFTPLETQYF. CDR3 in DNA: TGTGCCAGCAGCTCCTATTTTACCCCGTTGGAGACCCAGTACTTC.

The chain employs TRBV4-2 and TRBJ2-3; possible D gene TRBD2, 5 bases. The CDR3 is 16 residues long. Trimming removed 1 base from V and 5 bases from J, with 16 bases in between. Germline lookup yields CDR1 LGHNA and CDR2 YNFKEQ. The CDR3 coding sequence is TGTGCCAGCAGCCAAGCCCTAGCTTTGGAGGAAGATACGCAGTATTTT. This sequence encodes CASSQALALEEDTQYF.

The chain joins TRBV7-8 to TRBJ2-5, with TRBD1 as a possible D gene (6 bases). The CDR3 has 16 amino acids. The ends were cut back, 5 bases at V and 1 base at J, with 17 bases in the middle. Germline loops: CDR1 SGHVS, CDR2 FQNEAQ. For the CDR3, the DNA is TGTGCCAGCAGCCCAGTCCAGGGGCTTTCCCAAGAGACCCAGTACTTC. It translates to CASSPVQGLSQETQYF.

This clonotype was detected only once. J is TRBJ2-7 and V is TRBV5-1; tentatively, D is TRBD2 (5 bases). In germline, CDR1 is SGHRS, CDR2 YFSETQ. The CDR3 has 13 amino acids. V was clipped by 3 bases and J by 6 bases, with 13 bases between them. This chain's CDR3 is CASSYGERGEQYV. In DNA form, the CDR3 reads TGCGCCAGCAGCTACGGGGAACGAGGCGAGCAGTACGTC.

The CDR3 bases are TGCAGTGCTAGAGATTTTGGGGGGAACACAGATACGCAGTATTTT. Protein sequence: CSARDFGGNTDTQYF. V is TRBV20-1 and J is TRBJ2-3; D perhaps matches TRBD2 (6 bases). The germline V and J ends were trimmed by 0 bases and 2 bases, with 12 bases remaining between them. CDR1 is DFQATT, CDR2 SNEGSKA, per germline (reference sequence). The CDR3 extends over 15 amino acids.

This clonotype was seen a handful of times. V usage is TRBV19 and J usage is TRBJ2-7; the D gene is possibly TRBD2 (6 bases). The CDR3 consists of 13 residues. V lost 5 bases, J lost 3 bases, and 11 bases lay in between. Germline-derived CDR1 and CDR2 are LNHDA and SQIVND (reference sequence). CDR3 region: CASSVGLHYEQYV. The DNA for the CDR3 is TGTGCCAGTAGTGTGGGACTCCACTACGAGCAGTACGTC.

This clonotype has ten or more counts. The gene calls are TRBV29-1 and TRBJ1-1; D uncertain. CDR1 is SQVTM, CDR2 ANQGSEA, per germline. V was trimmed by 1 base and J by 3 bases, leaving 12 bases between them. This CDR3 contains 14 residues. CDR3 loop: CSVEGMGWDTEAFF. The CDR3 DNA follows: TGCAGCGTTGAAGGTATGGGATGGGACACTGAAGCTTTCTTT.

This clonotype has just a few counts. This chain links TRBV25-1 with TRBJ1-1, with TRBD1 as a possible D gene (5 bases). Trimming removed 2 bases from V and 4 bases from J, with 17 bases in between. Germline loops: CDR1 MGHDK, CDR2 SYGVNS. The length of the CDR3 is 16 residues. CDR3 bases: TGTGCCAGCAGTGAACTGGGAAAGGGGAAGGGCACTGAAGCTTTCTTT. It is translated as CASSELGKGKGTEAFF.

This clonotype was observed a handful of times. This chain connects TRBV7-9 to TRBJ1-2; perhaps TRBD1 as D (5 bases). The CDR3 runs 16 residues. The V end lost 4 bases, the J end lost 7 bases, and 22 bases lay between the germline ends. Germline loops: CDR1 SEHNR, CDR2 FQNEAQ (reference sequence). CDR3: CASSSGPPVPTFGYTF. Here the CDR3 DNA reads TGTGCCAGCAGCTCAGGGCCCCCTGTACCGACGTTTGGCTACACCTTC.

The chain combines TRBV29-1 with TRBJ2-3; D gene uncertain. Germline CDR1 is SQVTM and CDR2 is ANQGSEA. V lost 4 bases and J lost 0, with 11 bases in between. CDR3 length: 14 amino acids. The CDR3 region has the DNA TGCAGCGTTGTAATCGGGCCTAGCACAGATACGCAGTATTTT. It specifies CSVVIGPSTDTQYF.

This sequence joins TRBV19 and TRBJ1-5; no reliable D call. The V gene lost 6 bases and the J gene lost 0 bases, with 6 bases spanning the gap. Germline V gene sequence: CDR1 LNHDA, CDR2 SQIVND (reference sequence). The CDR3 runs 13 residues. In DNA form, the CDR3 reads TGTGCCAGTAGAGGGAATAGCAATCAGCCCCAGCATTTT. It is translated as CASRGNSNQPQHF.

This clonotype has a handful of counts. This sequence joins TRBV7-9 and TRBJ2-5; 10 positions match TRBD1. Looked up from germline, CDR1 is SEHNR and CDR2 is FQNEAQ (reference sequence). The ends lost 7 bases at V and 2 bases at J; junction bases unmatched: 7. This CDR3 contains 15 residues. The CDR3 here is CASTGDRGPQETQYF. The CDR3, as DNA: TGTGCCAGCACCGGAGACAGGGGGCCTCAAGAGACCCAGTACTTC.

V is TRBV5-1 and J is TRBJ2-3; 8 nucleotides align to TRBD2. The germline V gene has CDR1 SGHRS and CDR2 YFSETQ. V shed 0 bases and J 2 bases; nucleotides not matched to a gene: 8. CDR3 size: 17 residues. Here the CDR3 DNA reads TGCGCCAGCAGCTTGGCCGTGACTAGCGCTCCCACAGATACGCAGTATTTT. Amino acids: CASSLAVTSAPTDTQYF.

This clonotype was observed a handful of times. This rearrangement joins TRBV7-9 to TRBJ1-5; 8 bases are a match to TRBD1. CDR1 is SEHNR and CDR2 is FQNEAQ in the germline V gene (reference sequence). The CDR3 sequence is 17 residues long. The J segment lost 3 bases and the V segment lost 3 bases, leaving 10 bases of the junction unmatched. The CDR3 sequence: CASSFLNPDRANQPQHF. The CDR3 region has the DNA TGTGCCAGCAGCTTTCTCAACCCGGACAGGGCCAATCAGCCCCAGCATTTT.

This clonotype was recorded a few times. V usage is TRBV3-1 and J usage is TRBJ1-1; D ambiguous. CDR3 length: 12 amino acids. Germline assignment: CDR1 LGHDT and CDR2 YNNKEL (reference sequence). Trimming left V 0 bases short and J 8 bases short, with 7 bases between. The CDR3: CASSQDRQEAFF. DNA for the CDR3: TGTGCCAGCAGCCAAGACCGGCAGGAAGCTTTCTTT.

The chain has TRBV21-1 and TRBJ2-5; the table's TRBD2 call for D was not verified on the DNA. TRBV21-1 is an annotated pseudogene. The CDR3 is 18 residues long. The CDR3 sequence is CASSRLGTSGGSGETQYF. CDR3 DNA sequence: TGTGCCAGCAGCCGGCTTGGGACTAGCGGGGGTTCTGGAGAGACCCAGTACTTC.

The chain is built from TRBV15 and TRBJ2-5, with a tentative D call TRBD1 (6 bases). The V end was cut by 3 bases, the J end by 9 bases, with 14 bases between. The CDR3 is 13 residues long. CDR1 is LNHNV, CDR2 YYDKDF, per germline (reference sequence). Written as DNA, the CDR3 is TGTGCCACCAGCAGCCGAACGGACAGACCCCAGTACTTC. As protein: CATSSRTDRPQYF.

V and J are TRBV6-5 and TRBJ2-3, with TRBD1 matching 10 bases. V shed 1 base, J shed 3 bases, and the junction held 1 base outside the gene matches. CDR1 and CDR2 (germline): MNHEY, SVGAGI. This CDR3 region has 15 residues. In DNA, the CDR3 is TGTGCCAGCAGTTACTGGGGACAGGGGACAGATACGCAGTATTTT. As protein: CASSYWGQGTDTQYF.